This entry lists 26 T cell receptor beta chains sequenced from one sample in a study of shared clonotypes between healthy human individuals. The naive CD8 fraction comprised CD45RO-negative cells positively selected for CCR7 and excluded terminally differentiated effector memory CD45RA+ cells. The method was immunoSEQ multiplex PCR; TCRdb's version includes in-frame clones alone and lacks a portion of them. The table shows about 2,100,000 clones, with about 92% occurring only once. The sample was naive CD8+ T cells from PBMCs. Receptor source: a man younger than 35 in good health. Some clones in this sample may be carry-over from other donors' samples.

This sequence joins TRBV28 and TRBJ2-7; D is undetermined. V was trimmed by 2 bases and J by 3 bases, leaving 8 bases between them. The V gene's germline CDR1 is MDHEN and CDR2 SYDVKM. The CDR3 runs 13 residues. CDR3 coding DNA: TGTGCCAGCAGTTTAAAAGCAGGCTACGAGCAGTACTTC. Amino acid sequence: CASSLKAGYEQYF.

The chain recombines TRBV7-6 with TRBJ2-7; D tentatively fits TRBD1 or TRBD2 (5 bases each). Germline V lookup: CDR1 SGHVS, CDR2 FNYEAQ. This CDR3 spans 16 amino acids. Trimming cost V 5 bases and J 3 bases, with 20 bases left between them. CDR3 region: CASSGRGTSGGYEQYF. The DNA of the CDR3 is TGTGCCAGCAGCGGTCGAGGGACCAGCGGCGGCTACGAGCAGTACTTC. The full variable domain, rest sourced from reference TRBV7-6 and TRBJ2-7, is GAGVSQSPRYKVTKRGQDVALRCDPISGHVSLYWYRQALGQGPEFLTYFNYEAQQDKSGLPNDRFSAERPEGSISTLTIQRTEQRDSAMYRCASSGRGTSGGYEQYFGPGTRLTVT.

This chain joins TRBV27 and TRBJ2-3, with a tentative D call TRBD2 (6 bases). The CDR3 extends over 13 amino acids. Germline V lookup: CDR1 MNHEY, CDR2 SMNVEV (reference sequence). Trimming shortened V by 10 bases and J by 0 bases, and 11 bases separated the two germline ends. CDR3 sequence (DNA): TGTGCCACGGCAGGGAGGAGCACAGATACGCAGTATTTT. It translates to CATAGRSTDTQYF.

This rearrangement joins TRBV30 to TRBJ2-1, with D uncertain. The V and J ends lost 0 bases and 10 bases respectively, with 10 bases between them. Looked up from germline, CDR1 is GTSNPN and CDR2 is SVGIG (reference sequence). The CDR3 has 12 residues. The DNA for the CDR3 is TGTGCCTGGAGTGTGGGCAGACCCGAGCAGTTCTTC. Residues: CAWSVGRPEQFF.

Details on this clone: One end of the junction is discordant with germline, which a read error may explain. The rearrangement uses TRBV30 and TRBJ2-1; perhaps TRBD1 as D (6 bases). The CDR3 totals 12 residues. Germline V gene sequence: CDR1 GTSNPN, CDR2 SVGIG (reference sequence). The CDR3 loop is CTWSVQGISGFF. CDR3 coding DNA: TGTACCTGGAGTGTACAGGGAATTTCGGGGTTCTTC.

The chain couples TRBV27 to TRBJ2-7; 7 positions match TRBD1. The germline V gene has CDR1 MNHEY and CDR2 SMNVEV (reference sequence). The trim removed 6 bases at V and 5 bases at J, leaving 7 bases unmatched. The CDR3 length is 13 residues. The CDR3 protein is CASRTTGYHEQYF. The CDR3 coding sequence is TGTGCCAGCAGGACGACAGGGTACCACGAGCAGTACTTC.

The CDR3 DNA follows: TGTGCCAGTAGTATAGATCCGACTAGCGGAGGGGAGCTGTTTTTT. Translated, it gives CASSIDPTSGGELFF. The rearrangement links TRBV19 to TRBJ2-2; 9 bases are shared with TRBD2. The CDR3 is 15 residues long. CDR1 is LNHDA and CDR2 is SQIVND in the germline V gene (reference sequence). V lost 0 bases and J lost 8; bases outside the gene matches: 4.

A word on this clone: The sample has other DNA sequences that encode this CDR3 too. The genes are TRBV10-3 and TRBJ2-5; no definite D call. Germline V CDR1 and CDR2: ENHRY, SYGVKD. The V end lost 0 bases, the J end lost 5 bases, and 4 bases lay between the germline ends. The CDR3 totals 12 residues. This CDR3 is CAISESAETQYF. The CDR3 DNA reads TGTGCCATCAGTGAGTCTGCGGAGACCCAGTACTTC.

The chain combines TRBV7-9 with TRBJ2-7; D not certain. Germline V gives CDR1 SEHNR, CDR2 FQNEAQ (reference sequence). The CDR3 is 17 residues long. V was shortened by 4 bases and J by 0 bases, with 19 bases between the two germline ends. This chain's CDR3 is CASSSISLGRTSYEQYF. The DNA for the CDR3 is TGTGCCAGCAGCTCCATCAGTCTGGGCCGGACCTCCTACGAGCAGTACTTC. Full variable domain (rest looked up from reference TRBV7-9 and TRBJ2-7): DTGVSQNPRHKITKRGQNVTFRCDPISEHNRLYWYRQTLGQGPEFLTYFQNEAQLEKSRLLSDRFSAERPKGSFSTLEIQRTEQGDSAMYLCASSSISLGRTSYEQYFGPGTRLTVT.

The DNA for the CDR3 is TGTGCCAGCAGCTTTACTAGCGGAATCCTGGGAGATACGCAGTATTTT. It translates to CASSFTSGILGDTQYF. The V gene is TRBV7-6, the J gene TRBJ2-3, with 8 bases that match TRBD2. This CDR3 is built from 16 residues. Trimming removed 3 bases from V and 5 bases from J; junction bases left unmatched: 10. Germline CDR1 SGHVS, CDR2 FNYEAQ.

V usage is TRBV27 and J usage is TRBJ2-3, with TRBD1 identical over 8 bases. The CDR3 is 19 amino acids. Germline V lookup: CDR1 MNHEY, CDR2 SMNVEV (reference sequence). Losses at the gene ends were 6 bases for V and 2 bases for J; bases not matched to a gene: 19. CDR3 DNA: TGTGCCAGCAGCCCCATTGTCCGGACAGGGAGGCCCCCCACAGATACGCAGTATTTT. This gives the protein CASSPIVRTGRPPTDTQYF.

V and J are TRBV29-1 and TRBJ2-1; D is perhaps TRBD1 (6 bases). Per germline, CDR1 SQVTM and CDR2 ANQGSEA. V was shortened by 7 bases and J by 0 bases, with 19 bases between the two germline ends. The CDR3 is made up of 16 amino acids. CDR3 loop: CSAPAKGHPSYNEQFF. Written as DNA, the CDR3 is TGCAGCGCCCCCGCTAAGGGACACCCCTCCTACAATGAGCAGTTCTTC.

The genes are TRBV25-1 and TRBJ2-1; no reliable D call. The ends were cut back, 0 bases at V and 8 bases at J, with 5 bases in the middle. CDR1 is MGHDK and CDR2 is SYGVNS in the germline V gene. The CDR3 sequence is 12 residues long. The CDR3 DNA follows: TGTGCCAGCAGTGAATACAGCCATGAGCAGTTCTTC. It is translated as CASSEYSHEQFF.

This chain uses TRBV5-5 with TRBJ1-1; 12 nucleotides agree with TRBD1. The germline V gene encodes CDR1 SGHKS and CDR2 YYEKEE (reference sequence). This CDR3 spans 14 amino acids. The chain's CDR3 is CLSERGQGATEAFF. The DNA for the CDR3 is TGTCTCAGCGAGAGGGGACAGGGGGCTACTGAAGCTTTCTTT.

The chain recombines TRBV6-1 with TRBJ2-5; no clear D gene. The germline gives CDR1 MNHNS, CDR2 SASEGT. V lost 1 base to trimming and J lost 1 base, with 10 bases between them. This CDR3 spans 15 amino acids. The CDR3 is CASSEGVRTQETQYF. DNA for the CDR3: TGTGCCAGCAGTGAAGGGGTTCGAACCCAAGAGACCCAGTACTTC.

In its sample, this clone was seen once. J is TRBJ2-1 and V is TRBV13; 14 positions agree with TRBD2. CDR1 and CDR2 from the germline V gene are PRHDT and FYEKMQ (reference sequence). With 5 bases clipped from V and 7 bases from J, the junction kept 10 bases outside the gene matches. The CDR3 loop spans 17 amino acids. As DNA, the CDR3 is TGTGCCAGCAGCCCCAGGGGTCGGACTAGCGGGAGGAATGAGCAGTTCTTC. As protein: CASSPRGRTSGRNEQFF.

This clone was detected only once. The rearrangement joins TRBV10-3 to TRBJ2-7, with TRBD2 matching over 8 bases. With 4 bases clipped from V and 0 bases from J, the junction kept 8 bases outside the gene matches. The CDR3 length is 16 residues. The germline gives CDR1 ENHRY, CDR2 SYGVKD. The CDR3 reads CAISVQTSGFSYEQYF. CDR3 bases: TGTGCCATCAGTGTACAAACTAGCGGTTTCTCCTACGAGCAGTACTTC.

This chain links TRBV27 with TRBJ2-2; D is unresolved. Germline lookup yields CDR1 MNHEY and CDR2 SMNVEV (reference sequence). The CDR3 consists of 15 residues. Trimming took off 5 bases at V and 1 base at J, with 11 bases between the two ends. CDR3 sequence: CASSKPDGNTGELFF. Written as DNA, the CDR3 is TGTGCCAGCAGTAAACCCGACGGGAACACCGGGGAGCTGTTTTTT.

J is TRBJ2-2 and V is TRBV19, with 7 bases matching TRBD2. The CDR3 length is 17 residues. From germline, CDR1 is LNHDA and CDR2 SQIVND (reference sequence). Germline trimming cut 5 bases from V and 1 base from J; bases unmatched to any gene: 10. In nucleotides, the CDR3 is TGTGCCAGTAGTCCCCGGCGGAGCGGGGAGAACACCGGGGAGCTGTTTTTT. It yields the protein CASSPRRSGENTGELFF.

The chain has TRBV7-9 and TRBJ1-1; 8 bases fit TRBD1. Germline V gene sequence: CDR1 SEHNR, CDR2 FQNEAQ (reference sequence). This CDR3 is built from 15 residues. Trimming cost V 3 bases and J 3 bases; bases outside gene matches: 6. The chain's CDR3 is CASSFPTGVDTEAFF. In nucleotides, the CDR3 is TGTGCCAGCAGCTTCCCGACAGGGGTGGACACTGAAGCTTTCTTT.

This chain uses TRBV7-3 with TRBJ2-3, with D tentatively TRBD1 or TRBD2 (5 bases each). This CDR3 has 17 residues. Germline CDR1 is SGHTA and CDR2 is FQGTGA. V was shortened by 5 bases and J by 2 bases, with 20 bases between the two germline ends. CDR3 DNA sequence: TGTGCCAGCAGCCGGACGGGGACCACTCCCTTCACAGATACGCAGTATTTT. The encoded protein is CASSRTGTTPFTDTQYF.

The chain combines TRBV7-9 with TRBJ2-2; the D call may be TRBD1 or TRBD2 (5 bases each). Trimming removed 8 bases at V and 6 bases at J, with 16 bases between. CDR1 SEHNR and CDR2 FQNEAQ come from the germline V gene (reference sequence). The CDR3 runs to 14 residues. Here the CDR3 DNA reads TGTGCCAGCGGCGACTCTAGGGGACCCGGGGAGCTGTTTTTT. Amino acid sequence: CASGDSRGPGELFF.

The chain uses TRBV25-1 and TRBJ1-4, with TRBD1 matching over 9 bases. V lost 3 bases and J lost 7; bases outside the gene matches: 12. Germline CDR1 is MGHDK and CDR2 is SYGVNS. CDR3 length: 17 amino acids. CDR3 loop: CASSDPLTGQGGEKLFF. The CDR3 DNA reads TGTGCCAGCAGTGACCCCTTAACGGGACAGGGCGGTGAAAAACTGTTTTTT. Complete variable domain (other parts from reference TRBV25-1 and TRBJ1-4): EADIYQTPRYLVIGTGKKITLECSQTMGHDKMYWYQQDPGMELHLIHYSYGVNSTEKGDLSSESTVSRIRTEHFPLTLESARPSHTSQYLCASSDPLTGQGGEKLFFGSGTQLSVL.

The chain recombines TRBV13 with TRBJ2-1, with D unresolved. The germline V and J ends were trimmed by 5 bases and 0 bases, with 8 bases remaining between them. CDR1 and CDR2 from the germline V gene are PRHDT and FYEKMQ (reference sequence). The CDR3 covers 14 residues. The CDR3 DNA reads as TGTGCCAGCAGCCCCCCCCACTCCTACAATGAGCAGTTCTTC. This translates into CASSPPHSYNEQFF.

The chain links TRBV5-1 to TRBJ2-3, with 9 bases matching TRBD2. V gave up 3 bases and J gave up 3 bases; unmatched junction bases: 14. This CDR3 contains 18 residues. Looked up from germline, CDR1 is SGHRS and CDR2 is YFSETQ. The CDR3 sequence is CASSSGPTSGAVTDTQYF. CDR3 sequence (DNA): TGCGCCAGCAGCTCCGGGCCGACTAGCGGAGCGGTAACAGATACGCAGTATTTT.

This chain connects TRBV7-6 to TRBJ2-1, with D perhaps TRBD2 (5 bases). V lost 7 bases, J lost 3 bases, and 7 bases lay in between. Germline CDR1 is SGHVS and CDR2 is FNYEAQ. The CDR3 contains 12 residues. The CDR3 sequence is CASTGGYNEQFF. The CDR3 DNA sequence: TGTGCCAGCACCGGAGGCTACAATGAGCAGTTCTTC.